This T cell receptor beta chain was profiled in a study of T-cell reconstitution after alpha-beta-depleted transplantation in children (dated by TCRdb to between 2015 and 2016). Regarding the research as a whole: Using TCR repertoire profiling, the study followed T-cell immune reconstitution in a quantitative way in children after TCRalphabeta/CD19-depleted allogeneic hematopoietic cell transplantation.

Points on this clonotype: Its specific antigen is unknown. Per-nucleotide qualities are absent, and no much larger clonotype sits a single base away.

From a lookup of the germline V gene, CDR1 and CDR2 are LGHNT and FRNRAP. The cysteine opens and the phenylalanine closes a CDR3 of 12 amino acids. Only CDR3 DNA is held: 36 bases, read in frame from base 1. Cut back by 6 bases and 5 bases, the V and J ends lie 8 bases apart. The protocol used for the library was PCR. Sequencing took place on an Illumina HiSeq 2500. Molecular barcoding was employed in the preparation of TCR libraries, with unique molecular identifiers being used to normalize TCRbeta repertoire quantification. In TCRdb, the public reads were trimmed at Q25 with fastp and aligned with MiXCR, with productive beta chains retained. CDR3 protein duplicates are merged, each entry listing the most common genes and DNA. For this sample the table gives about 500,000 distinct CDR3 sequences, of which about 33% were detected only once. The ten biggest clones cover around 2.3% of the sample.

Sequenced material: PBMCs from the stem cell graft donor, taken from the stem cell graft. Recombination connected TRBV12-5 to TRBJ2-1; no confident D gene assignment can be made. This receptor was obtained from a human donor who donated a stem cell graft to a child with aplastic anemia. The nucleotide sequence is TGTGCTAGTGGCCGTACTAACAATGAGCAGTTCTTC. Its protein reads: CASGRTNNEQFF.